The rows below give T cell receptor beta chains drawn from one sample of a study of blood T cell repertoires in COVID-19. This table comes from immunoSEQ multiplex PCR, and its TCRdb copy is limited to in-frame clones, with some not included. The table has about 190,000 clones, 85% to 90% seen once; the top ten hold 0.62%. Sequences were obtained from peripheral blood. The source is a man aged 50-59 years with acute or convalescent COVID-19. Both conserved end residues are part of each CDR3. The D gene is left open where the match is weak. Clone size appears in some rows only: once, few, many, or a class for an expanded clone.

v_call,d_call,clone_size,j_call,cdr3_aa,cdr3_nt
TRBV9,TRBD2,.,TRBJ2-1,CASSVAPTSEEQFF,TGTGCCAGCAGCGTAGCGCCGACTAGCGAAGAGCAGTTCTTC
TRBV20-1,.,.,TRBJ2-3,CSARDYSKRYF,TGCAGTGCTAGAGATTACTCAAAGAGGTATTTT
TRBV6-5,.,.,TRBJ2-7,CATYQGSRAYEQYF,TGTGCCACCTACCAGGGGTCTAGGGCCTACGAGCAGTACTTC
TRBV6-1,.,.,TRBJ2-2,CASSDQYTGELFF,TGTGCCAGCAGTGATCAGTACACCGGGGAGCTGTTTTTT
TRBV4-3,TRBD1,.,TRBJ1-2,CASSQVVGQGIYGYTF,TGCGCCAGCAGCCAAGTCGTAGGACAGGGAATCTATGGCTACACCTTC
TRBV28,.,few,TRBJ1-2,CASSYALGSTDYGYTF,TGTGCCAGCAGTTACGCCCTCGGCAGCACAGACTATGGCTACACCTTC
TRBV24-1,.,.,TRBJ1-1,CATSDFRGIEAFF,TGTGCCACCAGTGATTTTAGGGGTATTGAAGCTTTCTTT
TRBV20-1,TRBD1,.,TRBJ1-5,CSASGDRANQPQHF,TGCAGTGCCAGTGGAGACAGGGCTAATCAGCCCCAGCATTTT
TRBV28,.,.,TRBJ2-3,CASSFIGTGSTDTQYF,TGTGCCAGCAGTTTTATAGGGACTGGAAGCACAGATACGCAGTATTTT
TRBV5-1,TRBD2,once,TRBJ2-5,CASSRLTSVQETQYF,TGCGCCAGCAGCAGACTAACTAGCGTACAAGAGACCCAGTACTTC
TRBV7-9,.,.,TRBJ1-2,CASSLYGDGYTF,TGTGCCAGCAGCTTATACGGGGATGGCTACACCTTC
TRBV28,TRBD2,.,TRBJ2-3,CASSLSVLAGDTGTQYF,TGTGCCAGCAGTTTATCCGTACTAGCGGGGGATACGGGTACGCAGTATTTT
TRBV5-6,TRBD1,.,TRBJ1-2,CASSSDRVDGYTF,TGTGCCAGCAGCTCAGACAGGGTGGATGGCTACACCTTC
TRBV7-8,.,.,TRBJ1-4,CASSLGRTGYEKLFF,TGTGCCAGCAGCTTAGGGCGGACGGGATATGAAAAACTGTTTTTT
TRBV10-1,TRBD2,.,TRBJ2-1,CASSVTLAGINEQFF,TGCGCCAGCAGTGTAACACTAGCGGGGATCAATGAGCAGTTCTTC
TRBV5-8,.,.,TRBJ1-4,CASSSGTRTNEKLFF,TGTGCCAGCAGCTCCGGGACACGGACTAATGAAAAACTGTTTTTT
TRBV19,.,once,TRBJ1-5,CASSIRDIPLKPQHF,TGTGCCAGTAGTATCCGGGACATACCTCTCAAGCCCCAGCATTTT
TRBV27,.,.,TRBJ1-3,CASSLRNGNTIYF,TGTGCCAGCAGTTTGAGGAACGGAAACACCATATATTTT
TRBV10-3,TRBD2,.,TRBJ2-2,CATSLSAGGIGELFF,TGTGCCACCTCCCTCTCAGCGGGGGGTATCGGGGAGCTGTTTTTT
TRBV11-2,.,.,TRBJ2-2,CASSLGHGTGELFF,TGTGCCAGCAGCTTAGGGCATGGTACCGGGGAGCTGTTTTTT
TRBV3-1/TRBV3-2,TRBD1,.,TRBJ1-6,CASSQWTGGRTLHF,TGTGCCAGCAGCCAATGGACAGGGGGTCGGACCCTCCACTTT
TRBV6-1,TRBD2,once,TRBJ2-5,CASSEVKVAGRQETQYF,TGTGCCAGCAGTGAAGTCAAAGTAGCGGGGCGCCAAGAGACCCAGTACTTC
TRBV14,.,once,TRBJ1-2,CASSLLSNYGYTF,TGTGCCAGCAGCCTGCTGAGTAACTATGGCTACACCTTC
TRBV4-3,.,.,TRBJ1-1,CASSQYREYGEAFF,TGCGCCAGCAGCCAATATCGGGAGTATGGTGAAGCTTTCTTT
TRBV7-2,.,.,TRBJ2-5,CASSQRVTQETQYF,TGTGCCAGCAGCCAGAGGGTCACTCAAGAGACCCAGTACTTC
TRBV27,TRBD2,.,TRBJ2-1,CASSPNSGGYNEQFF,TGTGCCAGCAGTCCGAATAGCGGGGGATACAATGAGCAGTTCTTC
TRBV7-9,.,.,TRBJ2-7,CASSPPGSASYEQYF,TGTGCCAGCAGCCCACCGGGGTCCGCTTCCTACGAGCAGTACTTC
TRBV6-1,TRBD1,.,TRBJ1-2,CASSIRTGTVGYTF,TGTGCCAGCAGTATCAGGACAGGGACGGTAGGCTACACCTTC
TRBV4-3,TRBD2,.,TRBJ2-2,CASSLRVSGGDYTGELFF,TGCGCCAGCAGCCTCAGGGTTAGCGGGGGGGATTACACCGGGGAGCTGTTTTTT
TRBV10-3,.,.,TRBJ1-6,CATTGDYNSPLHF,TGTGCCACCACGGGGGACTATAATTCACCCCTCCACTTT